This record looks at one TCR delta chain sequence and its context. It lacks a known antigen. This sequence is one base from a far larger clone and is likely a read error. This specimen comes from a study of intestinal T cells in coeliac disease (dated by TCRdb to about 2020). In the study overall: In the TRG cohort, coeliac patients were much younger than controls, with a mean age of roughly 15 years compared with about 56 years. In the TRD cohort, every coeliac patient had raised anti-tissue transglutaminase antibodies, and no control had raised levels. A second, larger TCR-gamma (TRG) cohort comprised duodenal biopsies from around 32 coeliac disease patients and about 20 non-coeliac controls. The TCR-delta (TRD) cohort included duodenal biopsies from approximately 11 coeliac disease patients and approximately 11 non-coeliac controls. The investigation overall reported the following: Clustering based on TRG put 51 of 54 biopsies (about 94%) in the right class, and the reported leave-one-out accuracy was around 90%. The coeliac group and the control group were significantly different in age, but an analysis split by age did not give significant classification. Repeated CDR3 amino acid sequences could not be distinguished from PCR duplicates. All 22 biopsies in training were correctly classified by TRD kmer-based clustering, and a leave-one-out accuracy of roughly 90% was reported. FFPE-derived DNA was found to be relatively degraded, and loss of a proportion of TCR sequences in each sample was likely caused by this degradation.

The library was built by means of multiplex PCR. The Biomed-2 kit was used to amplify TRD repertoires in bulk from approximately 160 ng of biopsy DNA. Before sequencing, purified TRD amplicons were pooled in equal amounts into a roughly 4 nM library. TRD libraries were sequenced on an Illumina MiSeq using v3 chemistry with 2 x 300 cycles. The authors' analysis ran thus. FastX discarded any read in which over 10% of nucleotides had a quality score below the third quartile for that patient. IMGT/HighV-QUEST was used to align reads in order to assign V, D and J genes, locate CDR3 regions and judge functionality. After the sequences were translated into amino acids, every sequence predicted to be non-functional was thrown out. CDR3s were split into kmers, with and without positional annotation; kmer frequencies underwent PCA, and samples were clustered using all 1023 combinations of PCs 1-10. Classification was validated by leave-one-out cross-validation, in which parameters were re-optimised on the remaining samples each time. Shannon diversity was computed with the vegan R package from repeated random subsamples equal to the lowest read count. TCRdb reran clone calling on the public reads with CATT; rows sharing one DNA sequence were then combined. The authors' filters were not applied to this entry. This sample gives about 1,500 delta-chain clones in total; roughly 66% of them show up just once. The top ten clonotypes cover 18% of the sample.

The CDR3 measures 14 amino acids from cysteine to phenylalanine. The DNA shown is the 42-base CDR3, in frame from base 1. Trimming costs V 5 bases and J 4 bases, and their ends lie 14 bases apart. CDR1 TSWWSYY and CDR2 QGS are derived from the germline V gene. For each case, genomic DNA was extracted from ten 5-um FFPE scrolls with the QIAamp DNA FFPE tissue kit. To test whether coeliac disease could be classified from the TCR repertoire, the study used duodenal biopsies that were formalin-fixed paraffin-embedded, fully anonymised, and surplus to diagnostic needs. The sequenced sample consisted of a duodenal biopsy. The sequence was obtained from a human donor with celiac disease. The chain links TRDV1 with TRDJ1; the D gene is possibly TRDD2, with 6 bases matching. The CDR3 region: CALGCYSYIDKLIF. The DNA reads as follows: TGTGCTCTTGGGTGTTACTCCTACATCGATAAACTCATCTTT.